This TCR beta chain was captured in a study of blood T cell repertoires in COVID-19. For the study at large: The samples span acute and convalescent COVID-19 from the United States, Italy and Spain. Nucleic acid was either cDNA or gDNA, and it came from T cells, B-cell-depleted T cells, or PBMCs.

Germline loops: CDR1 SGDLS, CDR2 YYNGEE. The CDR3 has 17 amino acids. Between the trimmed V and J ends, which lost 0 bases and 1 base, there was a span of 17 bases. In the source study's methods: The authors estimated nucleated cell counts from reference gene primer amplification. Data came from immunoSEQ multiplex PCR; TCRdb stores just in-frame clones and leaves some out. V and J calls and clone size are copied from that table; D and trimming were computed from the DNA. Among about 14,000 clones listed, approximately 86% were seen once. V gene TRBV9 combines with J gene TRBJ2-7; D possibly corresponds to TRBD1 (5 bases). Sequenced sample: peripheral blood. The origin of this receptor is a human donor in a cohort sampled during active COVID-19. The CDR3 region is CASSVGFVLGQSYEQYF. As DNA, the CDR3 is TGTGCCAGCAGCGTAGGGTTTGTATTAGGACAATCCTACGAGCAGTACTTC.